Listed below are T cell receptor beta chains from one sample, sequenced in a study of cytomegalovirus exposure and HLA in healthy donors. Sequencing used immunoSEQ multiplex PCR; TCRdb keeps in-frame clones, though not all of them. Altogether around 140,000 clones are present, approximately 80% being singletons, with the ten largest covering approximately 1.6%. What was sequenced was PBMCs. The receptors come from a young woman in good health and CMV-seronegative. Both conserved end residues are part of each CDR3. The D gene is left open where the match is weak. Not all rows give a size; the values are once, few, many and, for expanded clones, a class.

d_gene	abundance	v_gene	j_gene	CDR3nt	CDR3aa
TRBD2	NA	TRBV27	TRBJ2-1	TGTGCCAGCAGCCTTCGGCTAGCGGGAGTTGGGTCCTACAATGAGCAGTTCTTC	CASSLRLAGVGSYNEQFF
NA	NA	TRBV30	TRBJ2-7	TGTGCCTGGAGTCCCCACACCGAGCAGTACTTC	CAWSPHTEQYF
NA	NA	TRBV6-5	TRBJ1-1	TGTGCCAGCAGTCAACTGGGACTAATGAACACTGAAGCTTTCTTT	CASSQLGLMNTEAFF
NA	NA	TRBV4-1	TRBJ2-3	TGCGCCAGCAGCCAAGTCGGCAACCACGGGGCGCAGTATTTT	CASSQVGNHGAQYF
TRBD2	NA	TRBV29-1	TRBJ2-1	TGCAGCGTTGAAGGGAGGTCTAGCGGGATCTCCTACAATGAGCAGTTCTTC	CSVEGRSSGISYNEQFF
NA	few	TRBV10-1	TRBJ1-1	TGCGCCAGCAGTGGAAACAGCAAAGCTTTCTTT	CASSGNSKAFF
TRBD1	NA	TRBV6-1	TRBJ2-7	TGTGCCAGCAGTGAACTCCGGGACAGGGGGCACGAGCAGTACTTC	CASSELRDRGHEQYF
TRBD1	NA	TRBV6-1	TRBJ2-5	TGTTCCGGCGAGCAGGGGGCAAGGGAGACCCAGTACTTC	CSGEQGARETQYF
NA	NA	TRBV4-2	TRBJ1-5	TGTGCCAGCAGCCAAGGGGGAGTAGATAGCAATCAGCCCCAGCATTTT	CASSQGGVDSNQPQHF
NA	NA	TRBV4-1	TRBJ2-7	TGCGCCAGCAGCCAAAACCCTTCCGGGACAGGACTAGGAAGGCAGTACTTC	CASSQNPSGTGLGRQYF
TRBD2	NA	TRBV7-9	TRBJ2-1	TGTGCCAGCAGCTTATCCGGGACTAGCCGTGTCAATGAGCAGTTCTTC	CASSLSGTSRVNEQFF
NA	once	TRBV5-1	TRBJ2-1	TGCGCCAGCAGTAGGCCGTCTACGGGGAATGAGCAGTTCTTC	CASSRPSTGNEQFF
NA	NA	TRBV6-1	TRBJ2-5	TGTGCCAGCAGTGAAGCGCGGGAGACCCAGTACTTC	CASSEARETQYF
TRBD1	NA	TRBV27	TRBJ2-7	TGTGCCAGCAGTGGGGGGCCAGGGGGCGCCTGGCAGTACTTC	CASSGGPGGAWQYF
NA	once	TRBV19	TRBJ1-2	TGTGCCAGTAGTATCCGAGACAGCGAGGGGAGGAATGGCTACACCTTC	CASSIRDSEGRNGYTF
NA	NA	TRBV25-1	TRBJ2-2	TGTGCCAGCAGTGGAATAGCTGCAGTGAACACCGGGGAGCTGTTTTTT	CASSGIAAVNTGELFF
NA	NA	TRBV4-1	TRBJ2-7	TGCGCCAGCAGCCTGCAGACAGGTAACGGGCGCGAGCAGTACTTC	CASSLQTGNGREQYF
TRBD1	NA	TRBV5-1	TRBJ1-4	TGCGCCAGCAGCGGGGGGGACAGGCTGATTAATGAAAAACTGTTTTTT	CASSGGDRLINEKLFF
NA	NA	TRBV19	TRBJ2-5	TGTGCCAGTAGTTGGGCCAGCGGACAAGAGACCCAGTACTTC	CASSWASGQETQYF
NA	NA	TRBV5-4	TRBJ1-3	TGTGCCAGCAGCTTGGGCGGGGCTCCTGGAAACACCATATATTTT	CASSLGGAPGNTIYF
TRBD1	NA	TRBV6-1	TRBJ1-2	TGTGCCAGCACCGGGGACAGGGTGACCGGCTACACCTTC	CASTGDRVTGYTF
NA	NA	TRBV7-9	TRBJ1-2	TGTGCCAGCAGCGATTTATCAGGGGACTATGGCTACACCTTC	CASSDLSGDYGYTF
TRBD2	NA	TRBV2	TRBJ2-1	TGTGCCAGCAGTGAGATTGGCGCTAGCGGGAGTGAGCAGTTCTTC	CASSEIGASGSEQFF
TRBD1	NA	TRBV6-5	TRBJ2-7	TGTGCCAGCAGCCACGACAGGGGATACGAGCAGTACTTC	CASSHDRGYEQYF
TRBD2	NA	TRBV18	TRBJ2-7	TGTGCCAGCGTAGCGGGAGGGTCCTACGAGCAGTACTTC	CASVAGGSYEQYF
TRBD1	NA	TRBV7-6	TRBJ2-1	TGTGCCAGCAGCTTAAGGACTACAGGGGGGAGTGAGCAGTTCTTC	CASSLRTTGGSEQFF
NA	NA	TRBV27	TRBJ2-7	TGTGCCAGCAGTTTAGTTGGAGGGGAGGGGGTCTACGAGCAGTACTTC	CASSLVGGEGVYEQYF
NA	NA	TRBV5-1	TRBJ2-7	TGCGCCAGCAGCAAAAACACAGGTGGGATATACGAGCAGTACTTC	CASSKNTGGIYEQYF
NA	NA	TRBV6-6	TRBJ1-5	TGTGCCAGCAGTTACTTGGGGAGAGGTCAGCCCCAGCATTTT	CASSYLGRGQPQHF
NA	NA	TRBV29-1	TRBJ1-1	TGCAGCGTCCCTTGGGCCACGAGTGCTGAAGCTTTCTTT	CSVPWATSAEAFF
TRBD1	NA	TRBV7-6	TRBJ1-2	TGTGCCAGCAGCTTAGGGGGACAGGGTTATGGCTACACCTTC	CASSLGGQGYGYTF
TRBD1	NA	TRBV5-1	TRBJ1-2	TGCGCCAGCAGCTTACTTGGGACAGGGAACTATGGCTATACCTTC	CASSLLGTGNYGYTF
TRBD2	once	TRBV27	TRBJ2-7	TGTGCCAGCAGTCCGCAACCGACTAGCGGAGAGGCCCTCTACGAGCAGTACTTC	CASSPQPTSGEALYEQYF
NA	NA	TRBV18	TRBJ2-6	TGTGCCAGCTCATTCCTGGGGACTTTAAAATCTGGGGCCAACGTCCTGACTTTC	CASSFLGTLKSGANVLTF
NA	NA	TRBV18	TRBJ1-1	TGTGCCAGCTCTCCCGGGAGTGACAGGAACACTGAAGCTTTCTTT	CASSPGSDRNTEAFF
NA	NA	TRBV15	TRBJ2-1	TGTGCCACCAGCACCTTTTCTCTTCACAATGAGCAGTTCTTC	CATSTFSLHNEQFF
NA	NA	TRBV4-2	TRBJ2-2	TGTGCCAGCACTCGGGAGACTAACACCGGGGAGCTGTTTTTT	CASTRETNTGELFF